This T cell receptor beta chain stems from a study of CXCR3-negative and CXCR3-positive naive CD8 T cells. Study-level findings and limits: TCR interaction strength was inferred from TRB CDR3 physicochemistry, as CD5 matched across naive subsets. Greater hydrophobicity was found in TRB CDR3s of CXCR3-positive naive cells than of CXCR3-negative naive cells.

Sorting was done in triplicate for each CD8+ T cell subset (around 300,000 cells each). Cells classed as naive CD8+ T cells were CD45RO-CCR7+CD27+CD95-. Points on this clonotype: Its target is unknown.

UMI-tagged TRB cDNA libraries were built via 5' RACE. TCRdb reprocessed the 5' RACE reads; each CDR3 protein has one entry and no DNA is given. Seen in this sample are about 60,000 distinct CDR3 sequences; the ten most common clones hold less than 0.65%. The sequence was collected from a human donor in good health. Some clones in this sample may be carry-over from other donors' samples. The sample consisted of naive CXCR3+ CD8+ T cells from blood. Subset here: CD45RO-CCR7+CD27+CD95- naive CD8+ T cells expressing CXCR3 (TNR3+).

This CDR3 is CASRTRFQETQYF. The chain uses TRBV6-5 and TRBJ2-5. This CDR3 has 13 amino acids. The germline V gene encodes CDR1 MNHEY and CDR2 SVGAGI.